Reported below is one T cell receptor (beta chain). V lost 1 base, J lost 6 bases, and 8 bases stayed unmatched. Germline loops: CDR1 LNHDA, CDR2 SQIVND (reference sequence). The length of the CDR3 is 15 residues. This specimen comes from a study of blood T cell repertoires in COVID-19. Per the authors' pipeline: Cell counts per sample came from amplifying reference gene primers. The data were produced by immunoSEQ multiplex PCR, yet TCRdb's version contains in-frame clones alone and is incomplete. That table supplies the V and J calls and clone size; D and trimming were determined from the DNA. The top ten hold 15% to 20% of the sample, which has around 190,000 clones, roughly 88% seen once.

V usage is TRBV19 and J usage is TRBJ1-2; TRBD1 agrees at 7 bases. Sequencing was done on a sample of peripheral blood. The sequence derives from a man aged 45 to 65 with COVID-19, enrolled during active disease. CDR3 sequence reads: CASSIGRTGWNGYTF. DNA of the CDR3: TGTGCCAGTAGTATAGGGAGGACAGGCTGGAATGGCTACACCTTC.